One and the same sample provided the 18 T cell receptor beta chains below, sequenced in a study of shared clonotypes between healthy human individuals. TCRdb's table, derived via immunoSEQ multiplex PCR, lists solely in-frame clones and lacks some. Of some 2.3 million clones listed, 85% to 95% are singletons. The sequencing input was naive CD4+ T cells from PBMCs. Subset indicated: CD45RA+ positively selected. These receptors were taken from a man between 18 and 35 years old in good health. Some clones in this sample may be carry-over from other donors' samples.

J is TRBJ2-2 and V is TRBV10-3; weak D call: TRBD1 (6 bases). This CDR3 has 15 residues. Trimming took off 4 bases at V and 1 base at J, with 10 bases between the two ends. The germline CDR1 and CDR2 sequences are ENHRY and SYGVKD. CDR3 sequence: CAISAGHLNTGELFF. The CDR3 DNA reads as TGTGCCATCAGTGCGGGACACTTGAACACCGGGGAGCTGTTTTTT.

The rearrangement links TRBV5-1 to TRBJ2-7; D might be TRBD1 (5 bases). V gave up 4 bases and J gave up 5 bases, with 19 bases separating them. CDR1 is SGHRS and CDR2 is YFSETQ in the germline V gene. The CDR3 consists of 15 residues. As DNA, the CDR3 is TGCGCCAGCAGCACGGAATATCAGGGTCGGCACGAGCAGTACTTC. Protein sequence: CASSTEYQGRHEQYF.

About this clone itself: The sample carries other DNA sequences with the same CDR3. The chain combines TRBV6-1 with TRBJ1-1, with D perhaps TRBD1 (5 bases). CDR1 MNHNS and CDR2 SASEGT come from the germline V gene. V lost 3 bases, J lost 4 bases, and 9 bases lay in between. The CDR3 has 13 residues. The CDR3 DNA sequence: TGTGCCAGCAGTGAGCGGGGCTTCACTGAAGCTTTCTTT. The encoded protein is CASSERGFTEAFF.

The chain employs TRBV2 and TRBJ1-2; 7 bases are a match to TRBD1. Germline values: CDR1 SNHLY, CDR2 FYNNEI. This CDR3 comprises 13 residues. V dropped 5 bases and J dropped 8; count of bases not matched to a gene: 8. The CDR3 sequence: CASSRRQGAGYTF. CDR3 DNA: TGTGCCAGCAGTCGTAGACAGGGTGCGGGCTACACCTTC.

The chain recombines TRBV5-1 with TRBJ2-5; TRBD1 matches at 10 bases. Looked up from germline, CDR1 is SGHRS and CDR2 is YFSETQ. This CDR3 comprises 17 residues. V lost 4 bases to trimming and J lost 5 bases; unmatched junction nucleotides: 14. The CDR3 region has the DNA TGCGCCAGCAGCCCCAACCCACCGGGACAGGGGACGGAGACCCAGTACTTC. This codes for CASSPNPPGQGTETQYF.

The CDR3 region is CAWKRDLLNTGELFF. CDR3 DNA: TGTGCCTGGAAGAGGGACTTACTTAACACCGGGGAGCTGTTTTTT. This chain uses TRBV30 with TRBJ2-2; tentative D call: TRBD2 (6 bases). This CDR3 is 15 amino acids long. V lost 4 bases and J 2 bases, leaving 14 bases between the germline ends. CDR1 and CDR2 (germline): GTSNPN, SVGIG (reference sequence).

The chain employs TRBV29-1 and TRBJ2-7, with D maybe TRBD1 (6 bases). Between the trimmed V and J ends, which lost 4 bases and 6 bases, there was a span of 19 bases. The CDR3 spans 14 residues. Germline V gives CDR1 SQVTM, CDR2 ANQGSEA. CDR3 in DNA: TGCAGCGTTGTACAGGGACACTCCTGGGGCGAGCAGTACTTC. Translated, it gives CSVVQGHSWGEQYF.

The chain recombines TRBV28 with TRBJ1-5, with TRBD1 as a possible D gene (6 bases). Germline V CDR1 and CDR2: MDHEN, SYDVKM. V lost 5 bases to trimming and J lost 2 bases, with 16 bases between them. The CDR3 contains 16 residues. The CDR3 DNA reads TGTGCCAGCAGTGGGTCTGGGGGGCTGCGCAATCAGCCCCAGCATTTT. Translating gives CASSGSGGLRNQPQHF.

The chain joins TRBV11-2 to TRBJ2-3, with TRBD1 as a possible D gene (6 bases). Germline CDR1 SGHAT, CDR2 FQNNGV. The CDR3 spans 13 residues. Trimming pared 8 bases from V and 2 bases from J, leaving 11 bases between. CDR3 region: CASRGGNTDTQYF. Here the CDR3 DNA reads TGTGCCAGCCGAGGGGGAAACACAGATACGCAGTATTTT.

V gene TRBV28 combines with J gene TRBJ2-7; maybe TRBD2 (6 bases). CDR3 size: 15 residues. V dropped 0 bases and J dropped 2 bases, with 11 bases sitting between them. In germline, CDR1 is MDHEN, CDR2 SYDVKM. The CDR3 loop reads CASSLWEGSAYEQYF. CDR3 in DNA: TGTGCCAGCAGTTTATGGGAGGGTTCAGCCTACGAGCAGTACTTC.

The chain carries TRBV19 and TRBJ1-5, with D unresolved. The length of the CDR3 is 13 residues. The germline CDR1 and CDR2 sequences are LNHDA and SQIVND (reference sequence). Between the trimmed V and J ends, which lost 3 bases and 4 bases, there was a span of 7 bases. The CDR3 loop reads CASSIPQNQPQHF. CDR3 DNA sequence: TGTGCCAGTAGTATCCCGCAGAATCAGCCCCAGCATTTT.

The chain is built from TRBV6-4 and TRBJ2-3; D uncertain. CDR1 MRHNA and CDR2 SNTAGT come from the germline V gene. The CDR3 runs 13 residues. Trimming shortened V by 3 bases and J by 14 bases, and 18 bases separated the two germline ends. The CDR3 region has the DNA TGTGCCAGCAGTGAGGGGATTGCCTCCCCAAGGTATTTT. Its protein product is CASSEGIASPRYF.

Here the CDR3 DNA reads TGTGCCAGCAGCTTAGTTGGGACAGGGTTGACTGAGCAGTTCTTC. Translated: CASSLVGTGLTEQFF. The V gene is TRBV7-3, the J gene TRBJ2-1; 9 bases fit TRBD1. The CDR3 runs to 15 residues. After removal of 2 bases from V and 9 bases from J, the junction contained 8 bases not matched to a gene. Germline V lookup: CDR1 SGHTA, CDR2 FQGTGA.

The count of this clone is one. V gene TRBV5-8 combines with J gene TRBJ2-1; perhaps TRBD2 as D (7 bases). The CDR3 contains 15 residues. With 6 bases removed from V and 0 bases from J, the gap between germline ends came to 13 bases. Looked up from germline, CDR1 is SGHTS and CDR2 is YDEGEE. The CDR3 nucleotides are TGTGCCAGCAAGGGAGGGGGACTCTCCTACAATGAGCAGTTCTTC. Translation gives CASKGGGLSYNEQFF.

In DNA form, the CDR3 reads TGTGCCAGCAGCTTCCAGACAGGGGAAGGGGAGACCCAGTACTTC. This gives the protein CASSFQTGEGETQYF. The chain joins TRBV11-2 to TRBJ2-5, with 8 bases that match TRBD1. The germline V gene has CDR1 SGHAT and CDR2 FQNNGV. The CDR3 loop spans 15 amino acids. V gave up 3 bases and J gave up 5 bases; unmatched junction bases: 8. Variable domain in full (rest from reference TRBV11-2 and TRBJ2-5): EAGVAQSPRYKIIEKRQSVAFWCNPISGHATLYWYQQILGQGPKLLIQFQNNGVVDDSQLPKDRFSAERLKGVDSTLKIQPAKLEDSAVYLCASSFQTGEGETQYFGPGTRLLVL.

The chain combines TRBV19 with TRBJ2-6; maybe TRBD2 (5 bases). V lost 1 base and J 0 bases, leaving 13 bases between the germline ends. Germline loops: CDR1 LNHDA, CDR2 SQIVND (reference sequence). This CDR3 has 18 amino acids. CDR3 sequence (DNA): TGTGCCAGTAGTATAGTCGGGGAGACCTACTCTGGGGCCAACGTCCTGACTTTC. Residues: CASSIVGETYSGANVLTF. Full variable domain (rest looked up from reference TRBV19 and TRBJ2-6): DGGITQSPKYLFRKEGQNVTLSCEQNLNHDAMYWYRQDPGQGLRLIYYSQIVNDFQKGDIAEGYSVSREKKESFPLTVTSAQKNPTAFYLCASSIVGETYSGANVLTFGAGSRLTVL.

Concerning this clone itself: Other DNA sequences from this sample encode an identical CDR3 as well. The rearrangement uses TRBV7-3 and TRBJ1-1; TRBD1 is a possible D gene (5 bases). The germline V gene encodes CDR1 SGHTA and CDR2 FQGTGA. The V and J ends lost 5 bases and 2 bases respectively, with 12 bases between them. This CDR3 comprises 14 residues. CDR3 nucleotide sequence: TGTGCCAGCAGCCCCGGGACGGCAAACACTGAAGCTTTCTTT. As protein: CASSPGTANTEAFF.

V and J are TRBV7-9 and TRBJ1-1; D not certain. CDR1 and CDR2 (germline): SEHNR, FQNEAQ (reference sequence). V gave up 8 bases and J gave up 0 bases, with 7 bases separating them. There are 12 residues in the CDR3. Here the CDR3 reads CASGPMNTEAFF. For the CDR3, the DNA is TGTGCCAGCGGGCCAATGAACACTGAAGCTTTCTTT.